This T cell receptor beta chain was sequenced during a study of identical twins. Study-wide points: Invariant T cells like MAIT and iNKT could partly confound the zero-insertion analyses.

CDR3 length: 13 amino acids. Per the germline V gene, CDR1 is SGHRS and CDR2 is YFSETQ. Trimming shortened V by 7 bases and J by 9 bases, and 14 bases separated the two germline ends. From the 5' RACE reads, TCRdb called clonotypes with MiXCR, one entry per CDR3 protein. The table includes roughly 750,000 distinct CDR3 sequences, over 20% detected once. Ten or more counts support this clonotype. Its antigen is undetermined. These records were also assigned to another study, of T cells expressing NK-cell markers.

The TCR originated in a woman aged 18-29 years in good health. Sample: PBMCs. The chain employs TRBV5-1 and TRBJ1-6, with no clear D. CDR3 sequence (DNA): TGCGCCAGCGGGCCCTCGAGTAGTTCACCCCTCCACTTT. Amino acids: CASGPSSSSPLHF.